This note documents a single T cell receptor (beta chain) sequence. The specificity of this receptor is unknown. No base quality values were provided; no much bigger clone lies one nucleotide off. CDR1 and CDR2, per the germline V gene (reference sequence), are DFQATT and SNEGSKA. The CDR3 contains 15 residues, cysteine and phenylalanine counted. Just the 45-base CDR3 DNA is kept, in frame starting at base 1. Trimming removed 0 bases from V and 7 bases from J, leaving 19 bases between the germline ends. The record originates from a study of T-cell reconstitution after alpha-beta-depleted transplantation in children (dated by TCRdb to the mid-2010s). Regarding the study in general: Using TCR repertoire profiling, the study quantitatively followed how T-cell immune reconstitution unfolded in children after TCRalphabeta/CD19-depleted allogeneic hematopoietic cell transplantation.

What the authors observed across the whole study: Over the following months the frequencies of hyperexpanded clones went down, and after one year T-cell counts and TCRbeta diversity were mostly credited to newly produced T cells. About two months after transplant, the apparently early recovery of alphabetaT-cell counts reportedly depended on just several hundred clones that had expanded rapidly and came from non-depleted graft cells. In some patients, the high TCRbeta diversity seen at day 60 was put down to recipient T cells and intrathymic progenitors that had survived conditioning.

The meaning of the sample's treatment or condition label: allogeneic hematopoietic cell transplantation with graft depleted of TCRalphabeta T cells and CD19 B cells. TCRalphabeta/CD19-depleted allogeneic hematopoietic cell grafts were given to the transplant recipients, all of whom were children. The receptor library was made with PCR. The sequencer was an Illumina HiSeq 2500. TCR library preparation used molecular barcoding, with unique molecular identifiers applied to normalize quantification of the TCRbeta repertoire. TCRdb applied fastp at Q25 and MiXCR to the public reads, then kept only in-frame beta chains. Every CDR3 protein is listed once, alongside the most common genes and DNA of its rows. The sample contains about 200,000 distinct CDR3 sequences, approximately 8.4% of them found a single time. The ten top clones hold roughly 36% of the sample.

In this chain, TRBV20-1 is recombined with TRBJ2-7; matching of 5 bases hints at TRBD2 as the D gene. This receptor was obtained from a male patient aged 2-15 years who had a stem cell transplant for acute myeloid leukemia, so the T cells may come from the graft donor. Specimen: PBMCs, mostly from graft donor cells, collected 360 days after TCRalphabeta/CD19-depleted stem cell transplant. The bases read TGCAGTGCTAGAGATAGGTTTACTGTAGGAGGAGAGCAGTACTTC. Its protein is CSARDRFTVGGEQYF.